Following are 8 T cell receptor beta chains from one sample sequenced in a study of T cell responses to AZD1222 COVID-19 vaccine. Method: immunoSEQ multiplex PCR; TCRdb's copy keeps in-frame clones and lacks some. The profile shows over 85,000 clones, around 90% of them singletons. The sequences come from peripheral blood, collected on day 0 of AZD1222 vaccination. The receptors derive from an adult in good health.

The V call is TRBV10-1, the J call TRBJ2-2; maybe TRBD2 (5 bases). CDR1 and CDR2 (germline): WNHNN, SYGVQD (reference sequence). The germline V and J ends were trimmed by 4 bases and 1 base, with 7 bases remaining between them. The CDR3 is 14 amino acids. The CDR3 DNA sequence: TGCGCCAGCAGTGTGGGAGAGAACACCGGGGAGCTGTTTTTT. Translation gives CASSVGENTGELFF.

In DNA form, the CDR3 reads TGCGCCAGCAGACTGGAGGGGGCATCGGCTTTCTTT. As protein: CASRLEGASAFF. The chain has TRBV5-1 and TRBJ1-1; 7 bases agree with TRBD1. Germline CDR1 and CDR2: SGHRS and YFSETQ. J lost 11 bases, V lost 5 bases, and 9 bases had no gene match. The CDR3 extends over 12 amino acids.

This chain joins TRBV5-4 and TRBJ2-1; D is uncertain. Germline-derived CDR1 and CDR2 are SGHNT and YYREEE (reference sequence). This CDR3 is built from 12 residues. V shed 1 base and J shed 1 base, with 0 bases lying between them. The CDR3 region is CASSLSYNEQFF. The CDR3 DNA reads TGTGCCAGCAGCTTGTCCTACAATGAGCAGTTCTTC.

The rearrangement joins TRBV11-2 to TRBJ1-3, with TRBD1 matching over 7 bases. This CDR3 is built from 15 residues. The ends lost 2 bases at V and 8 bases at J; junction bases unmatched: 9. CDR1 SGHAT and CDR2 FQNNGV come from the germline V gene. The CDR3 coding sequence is TGTGCCAGCAGCTTAAGTCAGGGGGAAGCGGACACCATATATTTT. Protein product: CASSLSQGEADTIYF.

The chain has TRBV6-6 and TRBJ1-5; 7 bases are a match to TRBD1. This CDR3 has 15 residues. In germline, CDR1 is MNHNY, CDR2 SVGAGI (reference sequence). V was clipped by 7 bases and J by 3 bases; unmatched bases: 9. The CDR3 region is CASTDRDRDNQPQHF. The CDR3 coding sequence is TGTGCCAGCACCGATCGGGACAGAGACAATCAGCCCCAGCATTTT.

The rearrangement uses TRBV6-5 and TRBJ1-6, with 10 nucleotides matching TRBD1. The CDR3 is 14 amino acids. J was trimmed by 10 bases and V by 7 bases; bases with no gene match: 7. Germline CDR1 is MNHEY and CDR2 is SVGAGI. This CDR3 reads CASTSTGGDSPLHF. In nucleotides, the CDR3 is TGTGCCAGCACCTCGACAGGGGGCGACTCACCCCTCCACTTT.

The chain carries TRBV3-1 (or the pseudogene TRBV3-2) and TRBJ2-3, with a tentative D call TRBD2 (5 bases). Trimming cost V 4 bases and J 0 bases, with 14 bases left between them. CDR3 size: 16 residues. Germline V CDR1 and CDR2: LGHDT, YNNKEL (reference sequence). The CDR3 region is CASSPLAGESTDTQYF. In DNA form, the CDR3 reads TGTGCCAGCAGCCCACTGGCGGGCGAAAGCACAGATACGCAGTATTTT.

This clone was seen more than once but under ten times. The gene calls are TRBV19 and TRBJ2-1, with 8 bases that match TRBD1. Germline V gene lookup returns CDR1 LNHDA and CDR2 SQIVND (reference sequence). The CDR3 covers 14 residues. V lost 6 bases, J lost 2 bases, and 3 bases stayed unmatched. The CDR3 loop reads CASRDRAAYNEQFF. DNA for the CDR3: TGTGCCAGTAGGGACAGGGCTGCCTACAATGAGCAGTTCTTC.